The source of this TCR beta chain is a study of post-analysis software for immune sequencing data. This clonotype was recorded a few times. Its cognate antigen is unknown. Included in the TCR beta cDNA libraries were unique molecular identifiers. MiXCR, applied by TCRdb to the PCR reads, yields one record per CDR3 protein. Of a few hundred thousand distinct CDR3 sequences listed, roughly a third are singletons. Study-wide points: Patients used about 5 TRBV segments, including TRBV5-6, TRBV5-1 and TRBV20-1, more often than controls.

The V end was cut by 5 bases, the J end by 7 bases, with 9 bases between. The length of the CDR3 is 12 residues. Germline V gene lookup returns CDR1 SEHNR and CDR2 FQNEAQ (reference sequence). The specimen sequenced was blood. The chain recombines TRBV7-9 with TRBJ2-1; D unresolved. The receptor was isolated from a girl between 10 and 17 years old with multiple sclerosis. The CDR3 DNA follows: TGTGCCAGCAGCGTCCAGAGGAATGAGCAGTTCTTC. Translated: CASSVQRNEQFF.